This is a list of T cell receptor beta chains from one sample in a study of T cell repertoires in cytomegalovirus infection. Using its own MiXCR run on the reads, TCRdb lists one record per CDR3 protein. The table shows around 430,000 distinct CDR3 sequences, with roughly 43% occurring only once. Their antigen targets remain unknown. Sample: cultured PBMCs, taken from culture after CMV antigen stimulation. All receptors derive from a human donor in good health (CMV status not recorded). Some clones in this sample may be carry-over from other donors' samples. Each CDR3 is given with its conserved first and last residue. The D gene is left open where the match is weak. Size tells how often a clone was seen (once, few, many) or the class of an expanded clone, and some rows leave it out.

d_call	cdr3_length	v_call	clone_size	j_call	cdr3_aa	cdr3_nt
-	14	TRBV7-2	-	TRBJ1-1	CASSFTLSRPEVFF	TGTGCCAGCAGCTTCACTTTAAGCAGGCCAGAGGTCTTCTTT
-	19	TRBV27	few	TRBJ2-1	CASSFSLMSPWGSYNEQFF	TGTGCCAGCAGTTTTTCCCTCATGTCTCCGTGGGGGTCCTACAATGAGCAGTTCTTC
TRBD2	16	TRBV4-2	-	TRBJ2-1	CASSPGAGVAFDEQFF	TGTGCCAGCAGCCCCGGCGCGGGGGTGGCATTCGATGAGCAGTTCTTC
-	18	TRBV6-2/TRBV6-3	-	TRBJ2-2	CASSYSWYGRENTGELFF	TGTGCCAGCAGTTACAGCTGGTACGGGCGGGAGAACACCGGGGAGCTGTTTTTT
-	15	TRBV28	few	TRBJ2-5	CASSSTGGLPETQYF	TGTGCCAGCAGTTCGACCGGAGGGCTACCAGAGACCCAGTACTTC
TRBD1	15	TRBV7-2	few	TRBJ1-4	CASSPAGQGNEKLFF	TGTGCCAGCAGCCCTGCCGGACAGGGAAATGAAAAACTGTTTTTT
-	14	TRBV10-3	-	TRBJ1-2	CAISEREDFGGYTF	TGTGCCATCAGTGAGAGGGAGGATTTTGGTGGCTACACCTTC
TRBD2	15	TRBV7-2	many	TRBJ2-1	CASSSTGGAYNEQFF	TGTGCCAGCAGCTCCACGGGGGGTGCCTACAATGAGCAGTTCTTC
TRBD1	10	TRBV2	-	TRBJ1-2	CARRGQHYTF	TGTGCCAGGAGGGGACAGCACTACACCTTC
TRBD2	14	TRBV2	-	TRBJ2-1	CASRMLAGGNEQFF	TGTGCCAGCAGAATGCTAGCGGGAGGGAATGAGCAGTTCTTC
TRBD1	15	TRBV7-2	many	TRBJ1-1	CASSKYRDRAPQAFF	TGTGCCAGCAGCAAATACCGGGACAGGGCCCCTCAAGCTTTCTTT
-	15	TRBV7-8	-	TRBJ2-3	CASSLARQGPDTQYF	TGTGCCAGCAGCTTAGCTCGGCAGGGGCCAGATACGCAGTATTTT
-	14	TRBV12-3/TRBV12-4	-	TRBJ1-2	CASSPGDLTLGYTF	TGTGCCAGCAGTCCCGGGGACCTGACTCTTGGCTACACCTTC
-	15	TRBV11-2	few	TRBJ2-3	CASSPLGGATDTQYF	TGTGCCAGCAGCCCGTTAGGGGGGGCGACAGATACGCAGTATTTT
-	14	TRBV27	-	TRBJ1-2	CASSPGQTGYGYTF	TGTGCCAGCAGTCCCGGACAGACGGGGTATGGCTACACCTTC
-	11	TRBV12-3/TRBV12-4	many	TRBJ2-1	CASSSTRGPFF	TGTGCCAGCAGTTCAACTCGCGGTCCTTTCTTC